The TCR beta chain described here comes from a study of T cell repertoires in cytomegalovirus infection. On the study more broadly: The study used recently identified HLA-C-restricted and well-studied HLA-B-restricted CMV epitopes. Study-wide results and caveats: Across the ex vivo response, the dominant clonotypes were HLA-C-restricted CMV-specific TCR beta clonotypes.

A remark on this clonotype: Its target is not known.

V was clipped by 6 bases and J by 3 bases, with 14 bases between them. There are 14 residues in the CDR3. CDR1 is MGHDK, CDR2 SYGVNS, per germline. TCRdb recomputed calls from the reads with MiXCR, one row per CDR3 protein. In the table there are 50,000 to 55,000 distinct CDR3 sequences, roughly 20% of which are singletons. The chain employs TRBV25-1 and TRBJ1-1, with D tentatively TRBD1 (5 bases). The sequencing here drew on CD8+ T cells from cultured PBMCs, taken from culture after CMV antigen stimulation. The receptor's source is a human donor in good health (CMV status not recorded). Some clones in this sample may be carry-over from other donors' samples. The CDR3: CASSAAQGHTEAFF. In DNA form, the CDR3 reads TGTGCCAGCAGCGCTGCCCAGGGACACACTGAAGCTTTCTTT.